The T cell receptor beta chain described here comes from a study of human T cells and chemical hapten exposure. Germline CDR1 and CDR2: ENHRY and SYGVKD. Trimming cost V 6 bases and J 6 bases; bases outside gene matches: 6. The CDR3 is made up of 13 amino acids. Individual cDNA molecules had unique molecular identifiers attached to them by the library. TCRdb re-derived calls from the RACE reads in MiXCR, one entry per CDR3 protein. The table records approximately 260,000 distinct CDR3 sequences, roughly 8% of them present only once. Specified time point: pre-sensitization, week 0. The treatment here: therapeutic diphenylcyclopropenone sensitization with weekly scalp DPC. At every patch-test visit, blood was drawn before the patch test was applied. This clonotype was observed at least ten times.

This clonotype originated in a man younger than 35 with alopecia areata. Some clones in this sample may be carry-over from other donors' samples. The gene calls are TRBV10-3 and TRBJ1-2; 8 bases line up with TRBD1. Sequences were derived from whole blood, sampled in connection with sensitization to the hapten diphenylcyclopropenone (DPC). CDR3 sequence reads: CAIRPGQDNGYTF. For the CDR3, the DNA is TGTGCCATCAGACCGGGACAGGATAATGGCTACACCTTC.